The 19 T cell receptor beta chains below come from one sample, sequenced in a study of blood T cell repertoires in COVID-19. The data were produced by immunoSEQ multiplex PCR, yet TCRdb's version contains in-frame clones alone and is incomplete. Of 300,000 to 350,000 clones listed, about four fifths are singletons. The sample taken for sequencing was peripheral blood. The receptors derive from a man younger than 40 with active or convalescent COVID-19.

The chain recombines TRBV27 with TRBJ2-1; D is possibly TRBD2 (7 bases). In germline, CDR1 is MNHEY, CDR2 SMNVEV (reference sequence). The V gene lost 3 bases and the J gene lost 2 bases, with 14 bases spanning the gap. The CDR3 spans 16 residues. CDR3 region: CASSLWGGSTYNEQFF. CDR3 in DNA: TGTGCCAGCAGTTTGTGGGGGGGCTCAACCTACAATGAGCAGTTCTTC.

The genes are TRBV4-3 and TRBJ1-4, with TRBD1 as a possible D gene (6 bases). CDR3 length equals 15 residues. Trimming took 2 bases from V and 3 from J, leaving 10 bases between them. Germline V gives CDR1 LGHNA, CDR2 YSLEER. The CDR3 here is CASSQIRGPNEKLFF. CDR3 nucleotide sequence: TGCGCCAGCAGCCAAATCAGGGGCCCTAATGAAAAACTGTTTTTT.

The gene calls are TRBV7-9 and TRBJ2-2; 7 nucleotides match TRBD2. Germline values: CDR1 SEHNR, CDR2 FQNEAQ (reference sequence). V shed 8 bases, J shed 3 bases, and the junction held 9 bases outside the gene matches. The CDR3 spans 15 residues. CDR3 sequence reads: CASERLAAYTGELFF. The DNA for the CDR3 is TGTGCCAGCGAGAGGCTAGCGGCATACACCGGGGAGCTGTTTTTT.

This rearrangement joins TRBV11-3 to TRBJ1-2; D gene uncertain. V dropped 5 bases and J dropped 6 bases, with 10 bases sitting between them. This CDR3 spans 12 amino acids. The germline V gene has CDR1 SGHNT and CDR2 YENEEA. CDR3 nucleotides: TGTGCCAGCAGCCTTGGCGGGGATGGCTACACCTTC. Translating it yields CASSLGGDGYTF.

The rearrangement uses TRBV24-1 and TRBJ2-2, with 7 bases aligning to TRBD2. V trimming: 4 bases; J trimming: 3 bases; junction bases outside the gene matches: 10. The CDR3 contains 17 residues. CDR1 is KGHDR, CDR2 SFDVKD, per germline. CDR3 amino acids: CATSDLESGKDTGELFF. The CDR3 bases are TGTGCCACCAGTGACTTAGAAAGCGGGAAAGACACCGGGGAGCTGTTTTTT.

The rearrangement uses TRBV19 and TRBJ1-1; 7 bases fit TRBD1. The ends lost 10 bases at V and 0 bases at J; junction bases unmatched: 8. CDR3 length: 14 amino acids. CDR1 and CDR2 from the germline V gene are LNHDA and SQIVND (reference sequence). The CDR3 coding sequence is TGTGCCACCACTCGGGGACAGATGAACACTGAAGCTTTCTTT. This sequence encodes CATTRGQMNTEAFF.

The V gene is TRBV10-3, the J gene TRBJ2-7, with D perhaps matching TRBD1 (6 bases). The V and J ends lost 9 bases and 2 bases respectively, with 26 bases between them. The CDR3 is 17 residues long. CDR1 ENHRY and CDR2 SYGVKD come from the germline V gene. For the CDR3, the DNA is TGTGCCATTCCAAGGGGCAGGGGAGAAAGGGACGCCTACGAGCAGTACTTC. Its translation: CAIPRGRGERDAYEQYF.

The chain uses TRBV7-2 and TRBJ2-3, with TRBD1 as a possible D gene (5 bases). Between the trimmed V and J ends, which lost 1 base and 3 bases, there was a span of 20 bases. Germline lookup yields CDR1 SGHTA and CDR2 FQGNSA. The length of the CDR3 is 18 residues. CDR3 sequence reads: CASSLVGWGSRMTDTQYF. The DNA of the CDR3 is TGTGCCAGCAGCTTAGTGGGTTGGGGCAGTAGGATGACAGATACGCAGTATTTT.

The V and J genes are TRBV7-3 and TRBJ1-1; D gene unclear. Germline loops: CDR1 SGHTA, CDR2 FQGTGA. This CDR3 spans 16 amino acids. The V gene lost 1 base and the J gene lost 7 bases, with 19 bases spanning the gap. CDR3 region: CASSLNPRWQRGEAFF. In DNA, the CDR3 is TGTGCCAGCAGCTTAAATCCGAGATGGCAGCGGGGTGAAGCTTTCTTT.

This clone was seen many times. This rearrangement joins TRBV29-1 to TRBJ2-1; D may be TRBD2 (6 bases). This CDR3 is 12 amino acids long. V was shortened by 4 bases and J by 10 bases, with 14 bases between the two germline ends. CDR1 is SQVTM, CDR2 ANQGSEA, per germline. CDR3 region: CSVGSARGEQFF. In nucleotides, the CDR3 is TGCAGCGTTGGGAGCGCCCGGGGGGAGCAGTTCTTC.

This chain links TRBV6-5 with TRBJ1-1; D is uncertain. Trimming cost V 6 bases and J 3 bases, with 11 bases left between them. CDR1 MNHEY and CDR2 SVGAGI come from the germline V gene. This CDR3 has 13 residues. The chain's CDR3 is CASSQDRDTEAFF. The CDR3 DNA sequence: TGTGCCAGCAGCCAAGACCGGGACACTGAAGCTTTCTTT.

Concerning this clone: Within the sample, other DNA sequences also encode this same CDR3. The gene calls are TRBV7-2 and TRBJ2-5; a weak D match, TRBD1 (6 bases). Germline V CDR1 and CDR2: SGHTA, FQGNSA. V was clipped by 3 bases and J by 5 bases, with 10 bases between them. CDR3 length equals 13 residues. The CDR3 reads CASSLDRRETQYF. The CDR3 DNA follows: TGTGCCAGCAGCTTGGACAGACGGGAGACCCAGTACTTC. Using reference TRBV7-2 and TRBJ2-5 for the parts outside the CDR3, the full variable domain is GAGVSQSPSNKVTEKGKDVELRCDPISGHTALYWYRQSLGQGLEFLIYFQGNSAPDKSGLPSDRFSAERTGGSVSTLTIQRTQQEDSAVYLCASSLDRRETQYFGPGTRLLVL.

The chain joins TRBV19 to TRBJ1-5; D ambiguous. Trimming cost V 5 bases and J 7 bases, with 12 bases left between them. Looked up from germline, CDR1 is LNHDA and CDR2 is SQIVND (reference sequence). The CDR3 length is 13 residues. The DNA for the CDR3 is TGTGCCAGTAGTGGAGGGTGGGGACAGCCCCAGCATTTT. Its protein is CASSGGWGQPQHF.

The rearrangement joins TRBV30 to TRBJ1-1; 7 bases agree with TRBD1. Losses at the gene ends were 3 bases for V and 5 bases for J; bases not matched to a gene: 9. The V gene's germline CDR1 is GTSNPN and CDR2 SVGIG (reference sequence). CDR3 size: 14 residues. The CDR3: CAWRPGGLGTEAFF. In nucleotides, the CDR3 is TGTGCCTGGAGACCAGGGGGGCTGGGGACTGAAGCTTTCTTT.

A few counts support this clone. The chain joins TRBV14 to TRBJ2-5, with D perhaps TRBD2 (6 bases). In germline, CDR1 is SGHDN, CDR2 FVKESK. The CDR3 extends over 15 amino acids. V was pared by 2 bases and J by 6 bases, with 16 bases between. CDR3 DNA sequence: TGTGCCAGCAGCCAACGGCGGGGAGGAATGCAGACCCAGTACTTC. Amino acids: CASSQRRGGMQTQYF.

The V and J genes are TRBV11-2 and TRBJ2-5; perhaps TRBD2 as D (6 bases). The germline V gene encodes CDR1 SGHAT and CDR2 FQNNGV. V gave up 0 bases and J gave up 4 bases, with 12 bases separating them. This CDR3 has 15 amino acids. The CDR3, as DNA: TGTGCCAGCAGCTTAGATCCGCAGGGAGGAGAGACCCAGTACTTC. As protein: CASSLDPQGGETQYF.

The chain recombines TRBV19 with TRBJ1-5, with 10 bases identical to TRBD1. V dropped 1 base and J dropped 6; count of bases not matched to a gene: 9. This CDR3 has 17 amino acids. In germline, CDR1 is LNHDA, CDR2 SQIVND (reference sequence). The DNA of the CDR3 is TGTGCCAGTAGTATAGGGCGGGACAGGGGCCCCTCTCAGCCCCAGCATTTT. Protein product: CASSIGRDRGPSQPQHF.

About this clone itself: At one end the junction does not follow the germline gene, possibly because of a read error. The V call is TRBV11-3, the J call TRBJ2-2; no definite D call. Looked up from germline, CDR1 is SGHNT and CDR2 is YENEEA. The CDR3 has 14 residues. CDR3 loop: CASSKRLNSGELFF. CDR3 sequence (DNA): TGTGCCAGCAGCAAGCGCCTGAACTCCGGGGAGCTGTTTTTT.

This clone appeared a single time. The gene calls are TRBV29-1 and TRBJ2-5; D is unclear. The V gene lost 0 bases and the J gene lost 4 bases, with 9 bases spanning the gap. Per the germline V gene, CDR1 is SQVTM and CDR2 is ANQGSEA. The CDR3 extends over 13 amino acids. The CDR3 sequence is CSVEDTATETQYF. The CDR3 DNA follows: TGCAGCGTTGAAGACACAGCCACAGAGACCCAGTACTTC.